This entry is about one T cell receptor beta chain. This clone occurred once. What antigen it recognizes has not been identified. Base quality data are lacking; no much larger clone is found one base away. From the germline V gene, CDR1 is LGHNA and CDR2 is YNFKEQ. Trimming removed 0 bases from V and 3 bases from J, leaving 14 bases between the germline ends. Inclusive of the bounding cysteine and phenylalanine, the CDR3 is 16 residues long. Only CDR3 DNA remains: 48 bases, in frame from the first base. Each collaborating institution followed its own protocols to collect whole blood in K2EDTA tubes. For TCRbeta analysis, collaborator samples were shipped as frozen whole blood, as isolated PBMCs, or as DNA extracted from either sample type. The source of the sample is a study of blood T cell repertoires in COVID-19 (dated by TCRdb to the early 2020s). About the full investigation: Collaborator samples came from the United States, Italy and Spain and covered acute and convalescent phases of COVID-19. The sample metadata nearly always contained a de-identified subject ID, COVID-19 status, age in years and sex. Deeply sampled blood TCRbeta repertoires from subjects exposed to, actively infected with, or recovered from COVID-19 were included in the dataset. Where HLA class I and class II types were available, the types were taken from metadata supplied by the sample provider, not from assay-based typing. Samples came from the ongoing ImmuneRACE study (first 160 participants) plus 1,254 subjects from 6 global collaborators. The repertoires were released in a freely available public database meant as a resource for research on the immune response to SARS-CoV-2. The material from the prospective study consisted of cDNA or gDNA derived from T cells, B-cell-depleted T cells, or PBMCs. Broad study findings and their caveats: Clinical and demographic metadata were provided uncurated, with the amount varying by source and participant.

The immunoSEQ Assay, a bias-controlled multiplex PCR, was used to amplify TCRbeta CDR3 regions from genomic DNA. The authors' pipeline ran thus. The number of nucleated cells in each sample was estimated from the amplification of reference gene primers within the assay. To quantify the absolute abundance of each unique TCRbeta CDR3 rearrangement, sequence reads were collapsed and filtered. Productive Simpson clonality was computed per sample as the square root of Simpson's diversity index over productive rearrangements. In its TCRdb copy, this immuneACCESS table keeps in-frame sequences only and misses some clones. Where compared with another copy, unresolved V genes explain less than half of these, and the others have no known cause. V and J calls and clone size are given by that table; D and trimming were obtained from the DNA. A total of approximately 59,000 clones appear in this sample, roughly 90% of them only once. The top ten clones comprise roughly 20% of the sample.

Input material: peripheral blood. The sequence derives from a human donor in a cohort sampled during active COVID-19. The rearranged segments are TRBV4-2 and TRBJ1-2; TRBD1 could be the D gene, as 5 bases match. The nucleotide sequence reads TGTGCCAGCAGCCAAGAGGGGACTGCCGGGGACTATGGCTACACCTTC. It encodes CASSQEGTAGDYGYTF.